This T cell receptor beta chain comes out of a study of shared clonotypes between healthy human individuals. Study-wide background: CD4 naive and memory got three plates each, CD8 naive two, CD8 memory one. Study-level findings and limits: Only a few donors were included, so the genetic and exposure-history diversity represented was limited.

With respect to this clone: The antigen is unknown.

Replicate PCRs for sorted subsets used 200 ng DNA; this equaled about 30,000 T cell genomes. Sequenced by immunoSEQ multiplex PCR; TCRdb stores in-frame clones only, minus some. Here the sample spans over a million clones, roughly 96% being singletons. A CD45RA-negative memory subset and a CD45RA+ naive subset were separated from the CD4+ cells. V was trimmed by 4 bases and J by 2 bases, leaving 12 bases between them. This CDR3 comprises 14 residues. Germline values: CDR1 MNHNY, CDR2 SVGAGI (reference sequence). Sequencing was performed on naive CD4+ T cells sorted from blood. Subset: CD45RA+ positively selected. The receptor's source is a man aged 30 to 45 in good health. The genes are TRBV6-6 and TRBJ2-7, with D perhaps matching TRBD1 (5 bases). The CDR3 reads CASSLRQKTYEQYF. CDR3 nucleotide sequence: TGTGCCAGCAGTTTGCGACAGAAAACCTACGAGCAGTACTTC.